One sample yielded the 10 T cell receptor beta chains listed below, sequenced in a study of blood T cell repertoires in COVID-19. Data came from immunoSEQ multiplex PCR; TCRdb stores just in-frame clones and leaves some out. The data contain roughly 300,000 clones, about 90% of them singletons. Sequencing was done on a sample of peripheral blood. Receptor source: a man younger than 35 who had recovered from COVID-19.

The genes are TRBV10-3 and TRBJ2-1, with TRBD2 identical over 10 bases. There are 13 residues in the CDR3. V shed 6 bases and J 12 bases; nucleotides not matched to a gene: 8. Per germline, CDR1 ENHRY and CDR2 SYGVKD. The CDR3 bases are TGTGCCATCAGGCCCCTAGCGGGAGAGGGGCAGTTCTTC. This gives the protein CAIRPLAGEGQFF.

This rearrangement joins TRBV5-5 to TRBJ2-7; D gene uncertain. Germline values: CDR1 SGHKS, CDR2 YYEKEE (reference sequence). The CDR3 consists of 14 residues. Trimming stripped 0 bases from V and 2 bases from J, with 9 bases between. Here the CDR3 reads CASSLDSLAYEQYF. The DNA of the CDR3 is TGTGCCAGCAGCTTGGACAGTCTCGCCTACGAGCAGTACTTC.

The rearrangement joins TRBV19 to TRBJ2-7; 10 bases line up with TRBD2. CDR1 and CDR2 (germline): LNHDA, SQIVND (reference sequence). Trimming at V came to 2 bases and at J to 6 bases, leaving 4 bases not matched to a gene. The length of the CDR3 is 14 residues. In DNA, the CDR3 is TGTGCCAGTAGTATAAGCGGGAGGGTTTCCGAGCAGTACTTC. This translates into CASSISGRVSEQYF. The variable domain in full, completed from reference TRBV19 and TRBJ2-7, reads DGGITQSPKYLFRKEGQNVTLSCEQNLNHDAMYWYRQDPGQGLRLIYYSQIVNDFQKGDIAEGYSVSREKKESFPLTVTSAQKNPTAFYLCASSISGRVSEQYFGPGTRLTVT.

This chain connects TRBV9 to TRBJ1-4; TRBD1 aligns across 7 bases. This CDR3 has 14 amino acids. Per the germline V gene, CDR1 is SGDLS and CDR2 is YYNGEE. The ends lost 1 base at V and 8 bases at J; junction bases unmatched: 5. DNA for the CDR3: TGTGCCAGCAGCGTAAGGTCAGGGGGAGAAAAACTGTTTTTT. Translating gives CASSVRSGGEKLFF. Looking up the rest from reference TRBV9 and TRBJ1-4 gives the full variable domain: DSGVTQTPKHLITATGQRVTLRCSPRSGDLSVYWYQQSLDQGLQFLIQYYNGEERAKGNILERFSAQQFPDLHSELNLSSLELGDSALYFCASSVRSGGEKLFFGSGTQLSVL.

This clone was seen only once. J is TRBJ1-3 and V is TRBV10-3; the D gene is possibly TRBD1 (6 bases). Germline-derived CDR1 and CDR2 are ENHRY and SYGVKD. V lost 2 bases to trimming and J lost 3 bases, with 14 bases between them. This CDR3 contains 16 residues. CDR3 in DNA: TGTGCCATCAGTGAGGGGGGCCCGGATGGTGGAAACACCATATATTTT. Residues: CAISEGGPDGGNTIYF.

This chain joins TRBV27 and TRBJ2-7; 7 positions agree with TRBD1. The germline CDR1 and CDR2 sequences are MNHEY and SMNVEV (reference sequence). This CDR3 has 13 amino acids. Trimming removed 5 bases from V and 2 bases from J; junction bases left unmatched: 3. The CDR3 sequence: CASSEGQPYEQYF. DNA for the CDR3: TGTGCCAGCAGTGAGGGACAGCCCTACGAGCAGTACTTC.

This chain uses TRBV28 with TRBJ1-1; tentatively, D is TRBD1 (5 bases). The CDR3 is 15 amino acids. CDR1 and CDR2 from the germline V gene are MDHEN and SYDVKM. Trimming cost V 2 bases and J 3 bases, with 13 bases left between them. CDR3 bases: TGTGCCAGCAGTTTAACCGGGGGAGGGTACACTGAAGCTTTCTTT. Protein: CASSLTGGGYTEAFF. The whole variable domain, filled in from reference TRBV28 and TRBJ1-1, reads DVKVTQSSRYLVKRTGEKVFLECVQDMDHENMFWYRQDPGLGLRLIYFSYDVKMKEKGDIPEGYSVSREKKERFSLILESASTNQTSMYLCASSLTGGGYTEAFFGQGTRLTVV.

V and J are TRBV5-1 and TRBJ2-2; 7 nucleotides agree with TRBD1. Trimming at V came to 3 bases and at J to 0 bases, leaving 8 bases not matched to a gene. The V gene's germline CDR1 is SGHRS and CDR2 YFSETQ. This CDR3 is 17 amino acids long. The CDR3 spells CASSSAGTASNTGELFF. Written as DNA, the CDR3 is TGCGCCAGCAGCTCCGCCGGGACAGCTTCGAACACCGGGGAGCTGTTTTTT.

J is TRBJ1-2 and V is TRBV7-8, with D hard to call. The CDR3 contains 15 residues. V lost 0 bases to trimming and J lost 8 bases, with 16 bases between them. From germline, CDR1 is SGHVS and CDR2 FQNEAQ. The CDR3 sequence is CASSLAGGYYVGYTF. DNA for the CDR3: TGTGCCAGCAGCTTAGCGGGAGGGTACTATGTGGGCTACACCTTC.

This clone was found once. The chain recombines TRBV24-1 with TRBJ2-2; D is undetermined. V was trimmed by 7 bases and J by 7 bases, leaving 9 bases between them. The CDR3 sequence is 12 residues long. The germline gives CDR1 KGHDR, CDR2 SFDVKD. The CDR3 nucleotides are TGTGCCACCAGAGACTCCCTCGGGGAGCTGTTTTTT. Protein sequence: CATRDSLGELFF.